This TCR beta chain derives from a study of tumor and adjacent non-tumor tissue in lung cancer (dated by TCRdb to the late 2010s). For context, the study as a whole: The cohort included roughly 11 adenocarcinoma, a couple of squamous cell carcinoma and 1 small cell lung cancer patients. The roughly 15 patients were aged roughly 31 to 85 years, included 10 men and 5 women, and had TNM stage I to III disease. A total of some 130 million productive TCRbeta reads were generated by sequencing, corresponding to an average of approximately 4.5 million reads per sample. Bulk TCRbeta repertoires were compared between lung tumor tissue and matched distant non-tumor lung tissue obtained from 15 lung cancer patients. TCRbeta CDR3 sequencing was performed on 30 to 35 paired specimens, with one tumor sample and one normal lung sample collected per patient. Summary of the overall study and its limitations: Only about 14 patients were in the cohort, and the authors stated that larger samples and more detailed clinical data are needed. Significantly higher TCR diversity was found in younger patients, and higher tumor TCR diversity was associated with shorter overall and disease-free survival. Peripheral blood was not sequenced, so blood TCRbeta repertoires were not examined in the lung cancer patients of the study. Tumor tissue showed significantly higher TCR diversity (inverse Simpson) than normal lung tissue, at around 450 vs 150 (P = 0.0075, Mann-Whitney U test). The top 100 clones made up a significantly larger cumulative share of the repertoire in normal lung than in tumor tissue. Neither the sequencing platform nor unique molecular identifiers are named or mentioned anywhere in the methods.

RNA was isolated from bulk, unsorted tissue, and RNA quality was assessed with a NanoDrop ND-1000 and an Agilent 2100. All donors had newly diagnosed lung cancer, had not received prior chemotherapy, and were admitted for thoracic surgery in China between August and November 2014. Anyone who had undergone radiotherapy or chemotherapy before, or who had another cancer at the same time, was left out of the study. Pieces of surgical tissue measuring about 1-2.2 cm3 were kept in RNAlater solution and stored at -80 degrees C until use. This clonotype was seen once. The clone's antigen remains unknown. No DNA is shown, since the ends of the CDR3 on it are uncertain; the CDR3 is the one TCRdb lists. CDR1 and CDR2, per the germline V gene, are SGHAT and FQNNGV. The CDR3 numbers 16 residues from cysteine through phenylalanine. Preparation of the library involved multiplex PCR. The instrument given in TCRdb is Illumina HiSeq 2500. TCRbeta libraries were constructed through three rounds of nested PCR with primers (Table S4) according to protocols modified from ARM-PCR. Before sequencing, PCR products of 200-500 bp were cut from the gel and purified using the QIAquick gel extraction kit. The study's own analysis went as follows. Trimmomatic was used to clean the reads, FLASH merged the cleaned reads into complete CDR3 sequences, and MiTCR assigned the sequences to V(D)J germline segments. VDJtools was used to compute clonal diversity as the inverse Simpson's index. In-frame sequences lacking a premature stop codon were counted as productive reads. The raw public reads went through TCRdb reprocessing: fastp at Q25, MiXCR clone calling, in-frame beta chains kept. CDR3 protein sequences are deduplicated, and each keeps its most common genes and DNA. The V and J calls were not made by the authors but by TCRdb's processing. The sample table shows approximately 120,000 distinct CDR3 sequences, and 66% are seen once. The top ten clonotypes cover about 13% of the sample.

The sequence was obtained from a man in his thirties or forties with non-small cell lung cancer. Source material: lung tumor tissue. Rearrangement joined TRBV11-2 to TRBJ2-1. The CDR3 region has the sequence CTSSLYGCASYNEQFF.